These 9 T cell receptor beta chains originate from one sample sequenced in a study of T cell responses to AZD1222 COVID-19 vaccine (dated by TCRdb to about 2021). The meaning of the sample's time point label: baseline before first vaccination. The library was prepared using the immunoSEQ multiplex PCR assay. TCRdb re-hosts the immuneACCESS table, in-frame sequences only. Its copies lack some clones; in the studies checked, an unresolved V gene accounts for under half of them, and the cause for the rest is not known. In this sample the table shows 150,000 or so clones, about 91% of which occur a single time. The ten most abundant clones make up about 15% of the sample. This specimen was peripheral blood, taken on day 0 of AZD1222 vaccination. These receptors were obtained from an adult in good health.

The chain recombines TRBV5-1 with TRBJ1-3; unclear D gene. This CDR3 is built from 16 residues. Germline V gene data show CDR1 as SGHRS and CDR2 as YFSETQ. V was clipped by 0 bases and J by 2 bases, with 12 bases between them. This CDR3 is CASSLDGPRTGNTIYF. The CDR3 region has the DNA TGCGCCAGCAGCTTGGATGGTCCGAGAACTGGAAACACCATATATTTT.

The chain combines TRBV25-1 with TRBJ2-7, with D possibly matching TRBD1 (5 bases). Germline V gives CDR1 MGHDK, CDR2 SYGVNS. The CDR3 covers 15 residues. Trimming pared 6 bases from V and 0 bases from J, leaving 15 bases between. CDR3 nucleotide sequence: TGTGCCAGCAGCGTCAGGGCCCCACTCTCCTACGAGCAGTACTTC. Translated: CASSVRAPLSYEQYF.

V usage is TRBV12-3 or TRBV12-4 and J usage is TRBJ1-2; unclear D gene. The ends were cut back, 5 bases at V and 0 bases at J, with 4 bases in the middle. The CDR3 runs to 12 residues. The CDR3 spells CASSPTNYGYTF. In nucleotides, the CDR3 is TGTGCCAGCAGTCCCACTAACTATGGCTACACCTTC.

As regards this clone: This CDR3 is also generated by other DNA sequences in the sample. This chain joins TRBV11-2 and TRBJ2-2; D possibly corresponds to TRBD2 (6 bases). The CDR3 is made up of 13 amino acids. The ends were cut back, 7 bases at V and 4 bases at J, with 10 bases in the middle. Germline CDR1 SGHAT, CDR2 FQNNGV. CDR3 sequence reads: CASKRAGTGELFF. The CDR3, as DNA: TGTGCCAGCAAAAGAGCGGGCACCGGGGAGCTGTTTTTT. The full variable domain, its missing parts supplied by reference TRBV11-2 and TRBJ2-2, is EAGVAQSPRYKIIEKRQSVAFWCNPISGHATLYWYQQILGQGPKLLIQFQNNGVVDDSQLPKDRFSAERLKGVDSTLKIQPAKLEDSAVYLCASKRAGTGELFFGEGSRLTVL.

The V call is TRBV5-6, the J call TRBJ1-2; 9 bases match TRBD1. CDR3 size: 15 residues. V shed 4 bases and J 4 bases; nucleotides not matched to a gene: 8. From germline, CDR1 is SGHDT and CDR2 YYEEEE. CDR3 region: CASSAQQGASYGYTF. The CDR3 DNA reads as TGTGCCAGCAGCGCCCAACAGGGGGCCAGCTATGGCTACACCTTC.

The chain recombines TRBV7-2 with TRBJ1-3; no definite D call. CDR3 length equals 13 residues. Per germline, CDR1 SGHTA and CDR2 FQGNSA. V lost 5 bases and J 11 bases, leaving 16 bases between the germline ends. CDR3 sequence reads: CASSPSPWTSIYF. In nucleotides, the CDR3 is TGTGCCAGCAGCCCTTCCCCGTGGACCTCCATATATTTT.

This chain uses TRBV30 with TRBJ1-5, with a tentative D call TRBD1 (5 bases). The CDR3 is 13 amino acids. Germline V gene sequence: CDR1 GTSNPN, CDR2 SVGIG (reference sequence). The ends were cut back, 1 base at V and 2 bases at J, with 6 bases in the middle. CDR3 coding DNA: TGTGCCTGGAGTGAAGGGGGCAATCAGCCCCAGCATTTT. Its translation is CAWSEGGNQPQHF. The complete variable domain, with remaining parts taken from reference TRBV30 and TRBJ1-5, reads SQTIHQWPATLVQPVGSPLSLECTVEGTSNPNLYWYRQAAGRGLQLLFYSVGIGQISSEVPQNLSASRPQDRQFILSSKKLLLSDSGFYLCAWSEGGNQPQHFGDGTRLSIL.

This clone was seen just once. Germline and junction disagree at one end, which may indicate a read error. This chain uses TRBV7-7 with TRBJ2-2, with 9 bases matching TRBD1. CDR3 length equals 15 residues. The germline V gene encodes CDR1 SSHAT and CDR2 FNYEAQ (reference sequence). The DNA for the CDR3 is TGTGCTAGCAGCTTAAAGGGACAGGGCTCCGGGGAGCTGTTTTTT. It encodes CASSLKGQGSGELFF. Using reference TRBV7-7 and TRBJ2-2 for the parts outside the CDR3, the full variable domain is GAGVSQSPRYKVTKRGQDVTLRCDPISSHATLYWYQQALGQGPEFLTYFNYEAQPDKSGLPSDRFSAERPEGSISTLTIQRTEQRDSAMYRCASSLKGQGSGELFFGEGSRLTVL.

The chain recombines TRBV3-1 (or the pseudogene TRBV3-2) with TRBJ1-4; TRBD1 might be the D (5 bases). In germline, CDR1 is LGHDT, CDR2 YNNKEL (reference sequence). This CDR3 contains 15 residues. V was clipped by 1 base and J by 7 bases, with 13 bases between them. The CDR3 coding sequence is TGTGCCAGCAGCCAAGCTCCGGGGGTCATTGAAAAACTGTTTTTT. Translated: CASSQAPGVIEKLFF.